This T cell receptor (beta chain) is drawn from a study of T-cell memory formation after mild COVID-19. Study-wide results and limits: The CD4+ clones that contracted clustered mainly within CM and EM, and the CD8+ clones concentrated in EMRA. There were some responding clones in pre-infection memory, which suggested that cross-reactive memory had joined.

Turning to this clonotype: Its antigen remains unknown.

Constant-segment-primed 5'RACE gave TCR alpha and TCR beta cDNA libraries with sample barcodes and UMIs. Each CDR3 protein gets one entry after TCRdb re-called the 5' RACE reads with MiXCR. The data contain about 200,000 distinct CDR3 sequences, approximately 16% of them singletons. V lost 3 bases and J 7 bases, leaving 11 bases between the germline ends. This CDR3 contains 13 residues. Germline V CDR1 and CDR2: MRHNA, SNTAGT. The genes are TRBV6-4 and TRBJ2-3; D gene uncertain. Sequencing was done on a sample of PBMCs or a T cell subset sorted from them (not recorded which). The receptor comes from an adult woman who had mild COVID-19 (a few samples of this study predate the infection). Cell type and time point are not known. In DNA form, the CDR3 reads TGTGCCAGCAGTGATCAGCTAGGAAATACGCAGTATTTT. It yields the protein CASSDQLGNTQYF.